This is a list of T cell receptor beta chains from one sample in a study of cytomegalovirus exposure and HLA in healthy donors. TCRdb's copy holds only in-frame clones and misses some; the assay was immunoSEQ multiplex PCR. This sample carries around 230,000 clones, roughly 80% of them seen once, and the ten largest clones take about 6%. The sequenced sample consisted of PBMCs. These receptors all come from a middle-aged man in good health and CMV-seropositive. Each CDR3 is given with its conserved first and last residue. Fields, in order: CDR3 DNA, CDR3 protein, D gene, J gene, V gene, clone size. D genes are given only for firm matches. Not every row has a clone size; where given, it reads once, few, many or a size class.

CDR3nt: TGCGCCAGCAGTGTGGCTAGCTTGGGCACCGGGGAGCTGTTTTTT
CDR3aa: CASSVASLGTGELFF
d_gene: NA
j_gene: TRBJ2-2
v_gene: TRBV10-1
abundance: once

CDR3nt: TGTGCCAGCACAGGGACAGAGAATCAGCCCCAGCATTTT
CDR3aa: CASTGTENQPQHF
d_gene: TRBD1
j_gene: TRBJ1-5
v_gene: TRBV19
abundance: NA

CDR3nt: TGCGCCAGCAGCTTGGCACAGACTATCTACAATGAGCAGTTCTTC
CDR3aa: CASSLAQTIYNEQFF
d_gene: NA
j_gene: TRBJ2-1
v_gene: TRBV5-1
abundance: NA

CDR3nt: TGTGCCAGCAGCTTAGCCCGGGACAGGGGGACCGGGGAGCTGTTTTTT
CDR3aa: CASSLARDRGTGELFF
d_gene: TRBD1
j_gene: TRBJ2-2
v_gene: TRBV9
abundance: NA

CDR3nt: TGTGCCAGTAGGCAACAAGGAGTAACTGAAGCTTTCTTT
CDR3aa: CASRQQGVTEAFF
d_gene: NA
j_gene: TRBJ1-1
v_gene: TRBV19
abundance: NA

CDR3nt: TGTGCCAGCAGTGCAGGGTCCTATGGCTACACCTTC
CDR3aa: CASSAGSYGYTF
d_gene: NA
j_gene: TRBJ1-2
v_gene: TRBV2
abundance: NA

CDR3nt: TGTGCCAGCAGCCTACTGGGACAGTCCCTTGTCGGCTACACCTTC
CDR3aa: CASSLLGQSLVGYTF
d_gene: TRBD1
j_gene: TRBJ1-2
v_gene: TRBV2
abundance: NA

CDR3nt: TGTGCCACCAGCAGAGACCGGGGTGAAAAACTGTTTTTT
CDR3aa: CATSRDRGEKLFF
d_gene: NA
j_gene: TRBJ1-4
v_gene: TRBV15
abundance: NA

CDR3nt: TGTGCCAGCAGCTTGGCGGGAGGTCGCAACACCGGGGAGCTGTTTTTT
CDR3aa: CASSLAGGRNTGELFF
d_gene: TRBD2
j_gene: TRBJ2-2
v_gene: TRBV5-4
abundance: NA

CDR3nt: TGTGCCAGCACCTTCTCCGGACAAACCCCCAGCGAGCAGTTCTTC
CDR3aa: CASTFSGQTPSEQFF
d_gene: NA
j_gene: TRBJ2-1
v_gene: TRBV6-1
abundance: NA

CDR3nt: TGTGCCAGCAGCCAACTGACAGGGAGCTCCTACGAGCAGTACTTC
CDR3aa: CASSQLTGSSYEQYF
d_gene: TRBD1
j_gene: TRBJ2-7
v_gene: TRBV4-2
abundance: NA

CDR3nt: TGCGCCAGCAGCTACGGGACAGGGGGCGCGCAGTACTTC
CDR3aa: CASSYGTGGAQYF
d_gene: TRBD1
j_gene: TRBJ2-7
v_gene: TRBV5-1
abundance: NA

CDR3nt: TGTGCCAGCAGCTTGAGCGGCTCAAATTACAATGAGCGGTTCTTC
CDR3aa: CASSLSGSNYNERFF
d_gene: NA
j_gene: TRBJ2-1
v_gene: TRBV9
abundance: NA

CDR3nt: TGTGCCAGCAGTCAGCGGGACAGGGCCAACACTGAAGCTTTCTTT
CDR3aa: CASSQRDRANTEAFF
d_gene: TRBD1
j_gene: TRBJ1-1
v_gene: TRBV6-6
abundance: once

CDR3nt: TGTGCCAGCAGCTTAGCGGGACTAGCGGGTGGAGCCCAAGAGACCCAGTACTTC
CDR3aa: CASSLAGLAGGAQETQYF
d_gene: TRBD2
j_gene: TRBJ2-5
v_gene: TRBV7-9
abundance: once

CDR3nt: TGTGCCAGCAGCTCCCAGACTAGCGGGAGAGAGACCCAGTACTTC
CDR3aa: CASSSQTSGRETQYF
d_gene: TRBD2
j_gene: TRBJ2-5
v_gene: TRBV7-2
abundance: once

CDR3nt: TGTGCCACCCGCAGGGGTGACGGGGAGCTGTTTTTT
CDR3aa: CATRRGDGELFF
d_gene: NA
j_gene: TRBJ2-2
v_gene: TRBV25-1
abundance: NA

CDR3nt: TGCAGCGCGACAGGGGGCAAACTAGCTAACTATGGCTACACCTTC
CDR3aa: CSATGGKLANYGYTF
d_gene: TRBD1
j_gene: TRBJ1-2
v_gene: TRBV29-1
abundance: NA

CDR3nt: TGCGCCAGCAGCCAGTCGGGGGGGAAAGACACTGAAGCTTTCTTT
CDR3aa: CASSQSGGKDTEAFF
d_gene: NA
j_gene: TRBJ1-1
v_gene: TRBV4-1
abundance: NA

CDR3nt: TGTGCCAGCGCCCGGTCAACCCTCAGGGGGGCCAACGTCCTGACTTTC
CDR3aa: CASARSTLRGANVLTF
d_gene: NA
j_gene: TRBJ2-6
v_gene: TRBV7-9
abundance: NA

CDR3nt: TGCGCCAGCAGCTTTTACCCCGGGACAGGGGTTTCCGAGCAGTACTTC
CDR3aa: CASSFYPGTGVSEQYF
d_gene: TRBD1
j_gene: TRBJ2-7
v_gene: TRBV5-1
abundance: NA

CDR3nt: TGCAGCGTTCAGGGGGATGGCTACACCTTC
CDR3aa: CSVQGDGYTF
d_gene: TRBD1
j_gene: TRBJ1-2
v_gene: TRBV29-1
abundance: NA

CDR3nt: TGCGCCAGCAGCCAAGTTAGCGCAGAGACCCAGTACTTC
CDR3aa: CASSQVSAETQYF
d_gene: NA
j_gene: TRBJ2-5
v_gene: TRBV4-1
abundance: NA

CDR3nt: TGTGCCAGCAGTTTGACAGGGTCAGGACCGGGAAACACCATATATTTT
CDR3aa: CASSLTGSGPGNTIYF
d_gene: TRBD1
j_gene: TRBJ1-3
v_gene: TRBV6-5
abundance: NA

CDR3nt: TGTGCCAGCAGCCCCGGGAAAAGCGGGAGAAGAACCGGGGAGCTGTTTTTT
CDR3aa: CASSPGKSGRRTGELFF
d_gene: TRBD2
j_gene: TRBJ2-2
v_gene: TRBV4-2
abundance: NA

CDR3nt: TGTGCCAGCAGCGTAGGGACAGGGGGACCTCCCCTAATGAACACTGAAGCTTTCTTT
CDR3aa: CASSVGTGGPPLMNTEAFF
d_gene: TRBD1
j_gene: TRBJ1-1
v_gene: TRBV9
abundance: NA

CDR3nt: TGCGCCAGCAGCCCGACAGTTGCCTACGAGCAGTACTTC
CDR3aa: CASSPTVAYEQYF
d_gene: NA
j_gene: TRBJ2-7
v_gene: TRBV4-1
abundance: NA

CDR3nt: TGTGCCAGCAGCCCTGGGGTGGGGGCTGGCAATCAGCCCCAGCATTTT
CDR3aa: CASSPGVGAGNQPQHF
d_gene: NA
j_gene: TRBJ1-5
v_gene: TRBV5-5
abundance: NA

CDR3nt: TGTGCCTGGAGGAGGGATAGCAATCAGCCCCAGCATTTT
CDR3aa: CAWRRDSNQPQHF
d_gene: NA
j_gene: TRBJ1-5
v_gene: TRBV2
abundance: NA

CDR3nt: TGTGCCAGCAGTTCCCCGGGGAGGAACACTGAAGCTTTCTTT
CDR3aa: CASSSPGRNTEAFF
d_gene: NA
j_gene: TRBJ1-1
v_gene: TRBV6-5
abundance: NA

CDR3nt: TGTGCCTCCGAGAAGGGACAGCGCACAGATACGCAGTATTTT
CDR3aa: CASEKGQRTDTQYF
d_gene: TRBD1
j_gene: TRBJ2-3
v_gene: TRBV9
abundance: NA

CDR3nt: TGTGCCAGCGGAGATTCGGAAGCTTTCTTT
CDR3aa: CASGDSEAFF
d_gene: NA
j_gene: TRBJ1-1
v_gene: TRBV27
abundance: NA

CDR3nt: TGCAGCGCCTCCGGCGGGTCACTGGCGCAAGAGACCCAGTACTTC
CDR3aa: CSASGGSLAQETQYF
d_gene: NA
j_gene: TRBJ2-5
v_gene: TRBV29-1
abundance: NA

CDR3nt: TGCGCCAGCAGCCAAGGGGCGGGACAGCCCCAGCATTTT
CDR3aa: CASSQGAGQPQHF
d_gene: NA
j_gene: TRBJ1-5
v_gene: TRBV4-1
abundance: NA

CDR3nt: TGTGCCAGCAGTGATGGGAACAGGCGTAGCACAGATACGCAGTATTTT
CDR3aa: CASSDGNRRSTDTQYF
d_gene: NA
j_gene: TRBJ2-3
v_gene: TRBV27
abundance: NA

CDR3nt: TGTGCCAGCAGACGGGGACTAGCGGGTACAGATACGCAGTATTTT
CDR3aa: CASRRGLAGTDTQYF
d_gene: TRBD2
j_gene: TRBJ2-3
v_gene: TRBV6-5
abundance: few

CDR3nt: TGTGCCAGCAGCCTCGTTGACACGTCCTCCTACGAGCAGTACTTC
CDR3aa: CASSLVDTSSYEQYF
d_gene: NA
j_gene: TRBJ2-7
v_gene: TRBV7-6
abundance: few

CDR3nt: TGTGCCAGCAGCGTAGTGGCGGAGAGCTCCTACAATGAGCAGTTCTTC
CDR3aa: CASSVVAESSYNEQFF
d_gene: NA
j_gene: TRBJ2-1
v_gene: TRBV9
abundance: NA

CDR3nt: TGTGCCAGCAGCAAAAGGGAGGGGGAGCTGTTTTTT
CDR3aa: CASSKREGELFF
d_gene: NA
j_gene: TRBJ2-2
v_gene: TRBV9
abundance: NA

CDR3nt: TGTGCCAGCAGCGTAGAAGCGGGAGGAGGAAATGAGCAGTTCTTC
CDR3aa: CASSVEAGGGNEQFF
d_gene: TRBD2
j_gene: TRBJ2-1
v_gene: TRBV9
abundance: NA

CDR3nt: TGCGCCAGCAGCTTGGTGCCAGGGTCCTACGAGCAGTACTTC
CDR3aa: CASSLVPGSYEQYF
d_gene: NA
j_gene: TRBJ2-7
v_gene: TRBV5-1
abundance: once

CDR3nt: TGTGCCACCAGCAGATCGCCGCTCCGGGATAACTACGAGCAGTACTTC
CDR3aa: CATSRSPLRDNYEQYF
d_gene: NA
j_gene: TRBJ2-7
v_gene: TRBV15
abundance: once

CDR3nt: TGTGCCAGCAGCTCCGGACTAGCGAGGACCCAAGAGACCCAGTACTTC
CDR3aa: CASSSGLARTQETQYF
d_gene: TRBD2
j_gene: TRBJ2-5
v_gene: TRBV7-6
abundance: NA

CDR3nt: TGCGCCAGCAGCCAAGACGTCCCTAGCGGGAGCGTTACCAAAAACATTCAGTACTTC
CDR3aa: CASSQDVPSGSVTKNIQYF
d_gene: TRBD2
j_gene: TRBJ2-4
v_gene: TRBV4-1
abundance: NA

CDR3nt: TGCGCCACCATGGGCCAGGGTGGTCGAGAGAACACTGAAGCTTTCTTT
CDR3aa: CATMGQGGRENTEAFF
d_gene: NA
j_gene: TRBJ1-1
v_gene: TRBV10-2
abundance: NA

CDR3nt: TGTGCCAGCAGTTACGGGGGGGCCAAAAACATTCAGTACTTC
CDR3aa: CASSYGGAKNIQYF
d_gene: NA
j_gene: TRBJ2-4
v_gene: TRBV6-6
abundance: few

CDR3nt: TGTGCCAGCAGCGCCCCGGGACTAGCGGGCGGGGGTTCCTACAATGAGCAGTTCTTC
CDR3aa: CASSAPGLAGGGSYNEQFF
d_gene: TRBD2
j_gene: TRBJ2-1
v_gene: TRBV9
abundance: NA

CDR3nt: TGTGCCAGCAGTTTCGGGGAGAGCTACGAGCAGTACTTC
CDR3aa: CASSFGESYEQYF
d_gene: NA
j_gene: TRBJ2-7
v_gene: TRBV27
abundance: NA